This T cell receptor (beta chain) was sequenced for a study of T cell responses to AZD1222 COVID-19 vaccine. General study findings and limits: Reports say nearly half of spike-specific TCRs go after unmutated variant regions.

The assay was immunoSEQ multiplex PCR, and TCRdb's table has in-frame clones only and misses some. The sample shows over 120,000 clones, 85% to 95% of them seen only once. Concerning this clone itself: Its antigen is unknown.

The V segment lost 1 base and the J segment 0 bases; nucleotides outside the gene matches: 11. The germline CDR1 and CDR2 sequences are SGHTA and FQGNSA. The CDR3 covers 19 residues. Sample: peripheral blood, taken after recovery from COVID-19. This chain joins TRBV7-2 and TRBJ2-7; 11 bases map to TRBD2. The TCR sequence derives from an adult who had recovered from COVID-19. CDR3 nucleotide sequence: TGTGCCAGCAGCTTAGGGGCCGGGGCTAGCGGGAGGTCCTCCTACGAGCAGTACTTC. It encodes CASSLGAGASGRSSYEQYF.